This T cell receptor beta chain comes out of a study of vaccination and CD4 T cells after COVID-19. Overall study context: Two mRNA vaccine doses were given, either BNT162b2 or mRNA-1273. Control cultures used a CEFX viral epitope pool, an HIV-1 Nef peptide pool, or no peptide.

Cultured CD4+ T cells had their DNA profiled by the Oncomine TCR Beta short-read assay. CD4+ T cells were cultured, and genomic DNA was extracted from them. TCRdb independently ran MiXCR on the PCR reads; one entry per CDR3 protein. This sample has about 20,000 distinct CDR3 sequences, with roughly 47% found just once. For this clonotype: Antigen specificity is unknown.

Deletions cut 0 bases from V and 3 bases from J, with 9 bases between. The germline gives CDR1 MNHNS, CDR2 SASEGT. The CDR3 spans 15 residues. Treatment of the sample: approximately 9-day PBMC culture with coronavirus spike peptide pools or control peptides (ViraFEST assay). This chain links TRBV6-1 with TRBJ2-1; D not certain. This TCR was recovered from a human donor who had recovered from COVID-19. Sample: CD4+ T cells from blood, cultured in vitro. Written as DNA, the CDR3 is TGTGCCAGCAGTGAAGCTTTGGGCAACTACAATGAGCAGTTCTTC. Its translation is CASSEALGNYNEQFF.